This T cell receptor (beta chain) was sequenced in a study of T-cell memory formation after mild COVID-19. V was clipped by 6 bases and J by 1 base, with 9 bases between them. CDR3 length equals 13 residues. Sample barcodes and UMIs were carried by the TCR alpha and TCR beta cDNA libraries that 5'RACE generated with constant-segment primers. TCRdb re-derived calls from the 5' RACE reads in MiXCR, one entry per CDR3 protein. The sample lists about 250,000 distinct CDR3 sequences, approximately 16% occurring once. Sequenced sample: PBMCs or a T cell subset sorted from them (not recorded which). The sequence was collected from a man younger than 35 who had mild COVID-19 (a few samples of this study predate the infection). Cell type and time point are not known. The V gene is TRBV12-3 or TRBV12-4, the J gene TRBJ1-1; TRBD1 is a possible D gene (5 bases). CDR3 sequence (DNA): TGTGCCAGCAGGCGACAGCAGAACACTGAAGCTTTCTTT. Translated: CASRRQQNTEAFF.